Detailed here is one T cell receptor beta chain. Noted time point: after neoadjuvant nivolumab, at surgical resection. PBMCs were not maintained or expanded in culture before analysis. This specimen comes from a study of neoadjuvant anti-PD-1 for oral cavity cancer. Only in-frame clones appear in the TCRdb table, and some are missing; sequencing was by immunoSEQ multiplex PCR. The sample has tens of thousands of clones, approximately 80% seen once. Germline CDR1 and CDR2: SGHNT and YENEEA. J gave up 0 bases and V 1 base, and 5 bases lay outside the gene matches. The CDR3 extends over 16 amino acids. The genes are TRBV11-3 and TRBJ1-1, with TRBD1 matching 7 bases. The sample was PBMCs, taken after nivolumab (anti-PD-1) treatment. This receptor was identified in a person between 35 and 79 years old with oral cavity squamous cell carcinoma. Written as DNA, the CDR3 is TGTGCCAGCAGCTTAGGTGGGACAGCTATGAACACTGAAGCTTTCTTT. Translating gives CASSLGGTAMNTEAFF.